This T cell receptor beta chain was documented in a study of blood T cell repertoires in COVID-19. Turning to the study itself: The samples span acute and convalescent COVID-19 from the United States, Italy and Spain. Sample material is recorded as cDNA or gDNA derived from T cells, B-cell-depleted T cells, or PBMCs.

Recruits, aged roughly 18 to 95 years, lived in 20 to 30 US areas. Each participant's cohort was designated according to participant-reported clinical history. The protocol was immunoSEQ multiplex PCR, while the TCRdb copy is restricted to in-frame clones and leaves out a portion. The sample contains a few hundred thousand clones, about 80% of which appear only once. A few counts support this clone. The CDR3 has 16 amino acids. From germline, CDR1 is LGHNA and CDR2 YNFKEQ. The J segment lost 6 bases and the V segment lost 0 bases, leaving 4 bases of the junction unmatched. This clonotype was sampled from a man aged 30 to 45 with acute COVID-19. Sequences were obtained from PBMCs or T cells enriched from blood (not recorded which). This sequence joins TRBV4-2 and TRBJ2-1, with 11 positions matching TRBD2. CDR3 bases: TGTGCCAGCAGCCAAGACCCTAGCGGGAGGCCCAATGAGCAGTTCTTC. It is translated as CASSQDPSGRPNEQFF.